A single sample is the source of the 3 T cell receptor beta chains below, sequenced in a study of OX40 agonist ivuxolimab in advanced cancers. Method: immunoSEQ multiplex PCR; TCRdb's copy keeps in-frame clones and lacks some. The repertoire holds 45,000 or so clones, with roughly 80% as singletons. The sample in question was CD4+ or CD8+ T cells sorted from blood, obtained in a trial of the OX40 agonist ivuxolimab. These receptors were obtained from an adult with an advanced solid tumor such as melanoma, head and neck, liver or kidney cancer.

V usage is TRBV2 and J usage is TRBJ1-5, with D possibly TRBD1 on 5 matching bases. The CDR3 consists of 13 residues. Germline V gives CDR1 SNHLY, CDR2 FYNNEI. Trimming shortened V by 4 bases and J by 7 bases, and 11 bases separated the two germline ends. The DNA for the CDR3 is TGTGCCAGCAGTGTGGGGGGTAGGCAGCCCCAGCATTTT. Translating it yields CASSVGGRQPQHF.

V gene TRBV10-3 combines with J gene TRBJ1-3; unclear D gene. CDR3 length: 13 amino acids. V was pared by 8 bases and J by 2 bases, with 10 bases between. Germline CDR1 ENHRY, CDR2 SYGVKD. The CDR3, as DNA: TGTGCCATCGCGGTCCAAGCTGGAAACACCATATATTTT. This sequence encodes CAIAVQAGNTIYF.

The genes are TRBV15 and TRBJ2-3, with TRBD2 identical over 11 bases. The CDR3 is 15 amino acids. The trim removed 5 bases at V and 13 bases at J, leaving 14 bases unmatched. Germline-derived CDR1 and CDR2 are LNHNV and YYDKDF (reference sequence). CDR3 nucleotide sequence: TGTGCCACCAGCCCTAGCGGGGGGTTTGTTTCGCGAAAGTATTTT. It is translated as CATSPSGGFVSRKYF.